This TCR beta chain was sequenced in a study of T cells expressing NK-cell markers. Turning to the study itself: Sequencing of TCR beta repertoires drew on sorted CD3+CD56+NKG2C+, CD3+CD56+NKG2C- and CD3+CD56-NKG2C+ T cells. Seven HCMV-seropositive donors and one seronegative donor made up the eight sequenced donors.

Study-level points and caveats: Also leading the CD3+CD56-NKG2C+ fraction in a few donors were these clonotypes.

About this clonotype itself: Antigen unknown.

For each CDR3 protein, TCRdb gives one entry from its re-call of the 5' RACE reads, without DNA. The sample includes hundreds of thousands of distinct CDR3 sequences. Input material: blood T cells: a sorted CD56 or NKG2C T cell subset, CD4+ or CD8+ T cells, or bulk PBMC T cells (not recorded which). This clonotype originated in a woman aged 18-69 years in good health.

CDR3: CASSQANAVGGLETQYF. The chain is built from TRBV4-3 and TRBJ2-5; absent DNA, TCRdb's TRBD1 call cannot be checked. This CDR3 is built from 17 residues. Germline V gene data show CDR1 as LGHNA and CDR2 as YSLEER.